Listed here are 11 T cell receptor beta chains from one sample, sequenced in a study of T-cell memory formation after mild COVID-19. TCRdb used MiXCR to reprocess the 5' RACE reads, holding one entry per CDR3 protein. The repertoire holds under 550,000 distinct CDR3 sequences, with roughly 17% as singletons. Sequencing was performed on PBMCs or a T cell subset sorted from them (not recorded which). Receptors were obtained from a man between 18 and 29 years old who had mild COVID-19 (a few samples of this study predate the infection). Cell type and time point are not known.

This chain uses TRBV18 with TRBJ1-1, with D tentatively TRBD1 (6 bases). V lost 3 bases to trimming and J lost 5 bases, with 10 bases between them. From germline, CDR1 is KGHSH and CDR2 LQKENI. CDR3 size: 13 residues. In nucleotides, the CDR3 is TGTGCCAGCTCACCGAATACAGGGACTGAAGCTTTCTTT. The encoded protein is CASSPNTGTEAFF.

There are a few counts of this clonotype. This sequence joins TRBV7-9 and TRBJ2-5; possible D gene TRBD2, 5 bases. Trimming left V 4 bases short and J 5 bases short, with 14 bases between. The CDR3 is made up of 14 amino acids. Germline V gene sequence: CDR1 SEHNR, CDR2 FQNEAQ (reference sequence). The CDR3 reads CASSSLLAGETQYF. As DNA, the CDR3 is TGTGCCAGCAGCTCCCTTCTAGCTGGGGAGACCCAGTACTTC.

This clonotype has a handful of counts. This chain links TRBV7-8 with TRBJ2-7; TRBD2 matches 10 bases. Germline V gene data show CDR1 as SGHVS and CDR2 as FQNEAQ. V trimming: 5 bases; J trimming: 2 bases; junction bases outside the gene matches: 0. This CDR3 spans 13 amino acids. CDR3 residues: CASSGLAAYEQYV. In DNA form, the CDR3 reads TGTGCCAGCAGCGGACTAGCGGCCTACGAGCAGTACGTC.

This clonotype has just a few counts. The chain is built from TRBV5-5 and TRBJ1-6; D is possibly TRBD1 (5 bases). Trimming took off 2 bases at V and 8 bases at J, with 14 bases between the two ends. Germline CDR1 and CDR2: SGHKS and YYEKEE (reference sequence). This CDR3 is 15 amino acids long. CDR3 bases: TGTGCCAGCAGCTTCGGCAGGGATGTTTATTCACCCCTCCACTTT. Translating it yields CASSFGRDVYSPLHF.

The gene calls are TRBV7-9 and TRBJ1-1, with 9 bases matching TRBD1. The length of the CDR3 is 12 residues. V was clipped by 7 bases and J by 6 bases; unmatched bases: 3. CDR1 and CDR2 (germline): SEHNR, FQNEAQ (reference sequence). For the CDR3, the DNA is TGTGCCAGCAACAGGGGGCTCGCTGAAGCTTTCTTT. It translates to CASNRGLAEAFF.

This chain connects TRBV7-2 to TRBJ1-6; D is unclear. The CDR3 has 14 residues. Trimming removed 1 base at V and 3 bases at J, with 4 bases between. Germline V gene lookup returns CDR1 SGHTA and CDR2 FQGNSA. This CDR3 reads CASSLDSYNSPLHF. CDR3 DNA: TGTGCCAGCAGCTTAGATAGCTATAATTCACCCCTCCACTTT.

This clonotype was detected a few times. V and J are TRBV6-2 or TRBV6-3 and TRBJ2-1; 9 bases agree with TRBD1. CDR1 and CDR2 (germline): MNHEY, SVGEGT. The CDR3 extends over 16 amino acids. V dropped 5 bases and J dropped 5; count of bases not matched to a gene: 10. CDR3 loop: CASSRTGTGINNEQFF. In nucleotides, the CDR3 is TGTGCCAGCAGTCGCACCGGGACAGGGATAAACAATGAGCAGTTCTTC.

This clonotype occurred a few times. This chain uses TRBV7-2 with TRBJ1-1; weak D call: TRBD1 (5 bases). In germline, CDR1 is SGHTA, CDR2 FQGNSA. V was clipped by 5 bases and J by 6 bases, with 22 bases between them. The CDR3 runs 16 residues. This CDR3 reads CASSPKQRGVVAEAFF. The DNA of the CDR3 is TGTGCCAGCAGCCCAAAACAGAGAGGGGTTGTGGCTGAAGCTTTCTTT. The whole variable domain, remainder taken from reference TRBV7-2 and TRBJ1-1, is GAGVSQSPSNKVTEKGKDVELRCDPISGHTALYWYRQSLGQGLEFLIYFQGNSAPDKSGLPSDRFSAERTGGSVSTLTIQRTQQEDSAVYLCASSPKQRGVVAEAFFGQGTRLTVV.

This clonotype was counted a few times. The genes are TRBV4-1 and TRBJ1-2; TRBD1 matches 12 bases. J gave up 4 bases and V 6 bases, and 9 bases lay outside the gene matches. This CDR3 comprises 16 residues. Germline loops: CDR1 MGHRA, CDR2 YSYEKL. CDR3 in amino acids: CASSRGQGALSYGYTF. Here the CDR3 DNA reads TGCGCCAGCAGTCGGGGACAGGGGGCTTTGAGCTATGGCTACACCTTC.

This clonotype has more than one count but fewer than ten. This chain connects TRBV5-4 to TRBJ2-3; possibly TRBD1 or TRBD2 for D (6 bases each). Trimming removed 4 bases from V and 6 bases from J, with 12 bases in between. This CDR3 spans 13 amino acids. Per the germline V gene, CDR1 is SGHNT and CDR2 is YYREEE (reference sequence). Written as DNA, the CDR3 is TGTGCCAGCAGCGTGGGGGGCCGGGATACGCAGTATTTT. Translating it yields CASSVGGRDTQYF. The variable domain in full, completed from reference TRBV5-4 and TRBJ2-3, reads ETGVTQSPTHLIKTRGQQVTLRCSSQSGHNTVSWYQQALGQGPQFIFQYYREEENGRGNFPPRFSGLQFPNYSSELNVNALELDDSALYLCASSVGGRDTQYFGPGTRLTVL.

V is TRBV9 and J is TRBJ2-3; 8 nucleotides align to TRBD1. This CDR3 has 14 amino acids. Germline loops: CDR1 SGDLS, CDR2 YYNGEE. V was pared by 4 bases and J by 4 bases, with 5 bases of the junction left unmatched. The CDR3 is CASSSRTGSDTQYF. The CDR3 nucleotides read TGTGCCAGCAGCTCTAGGACAGGGTCAGATACGCAGTATTTT.